This T cell receptor beta chain was sequenced in a study of siplizumab effects on memory and regulatory T cells. Only in-frame clones appear in the TCRdb table, and some are missing; sequencing was by immunoSEQ multiplex PCR. The repertoire holds roughly 62,000 clones, with 80% to 95% as singletons. The CDR3 totals 14 residues. Germline-derived CDR1 and CDR2 are GTSNPN and SVGIG (reference sequence). Germline trimming cut 0 bases from V and 5 bases from J; bases unmatched to any gene: 4. The rearrangement links TRBV30 to TRBJ2-5, with TRBD1 matching over 9 bases. The receptor was isolated from a human donor in good health. The sample comprised CD8+ T cells sorted from blood. CDR3 bases: TGTGCCTGGAGTGTACCGACAGGGGGGGAGACCCAGTACTTC. It encodes CAWSVPTGGETQYF.